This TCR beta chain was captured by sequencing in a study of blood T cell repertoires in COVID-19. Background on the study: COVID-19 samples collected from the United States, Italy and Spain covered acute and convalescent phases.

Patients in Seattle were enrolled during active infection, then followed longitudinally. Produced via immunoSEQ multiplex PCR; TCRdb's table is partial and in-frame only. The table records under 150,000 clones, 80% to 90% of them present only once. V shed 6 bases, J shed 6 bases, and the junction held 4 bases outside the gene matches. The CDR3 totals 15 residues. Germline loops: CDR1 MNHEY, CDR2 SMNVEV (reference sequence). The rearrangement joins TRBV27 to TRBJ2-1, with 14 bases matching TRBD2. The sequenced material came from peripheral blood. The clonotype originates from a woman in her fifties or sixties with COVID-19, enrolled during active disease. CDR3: CASRPGTSGGNEQFF. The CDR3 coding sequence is TGTGCCAGCAGACCTGGGACTAGCGGGGGCAATGAGCAGTTCTTC.